What follows are 22 T cell receptor beta chains derived from one specimen sequenced in a study of beta chain features in type 1 diabetes. TCRB transcripts that were expressed got sequenced, as all of the isolated RNA had been reverse transcribed. TCRdb's table, derived via immunoSEQ multiplex PCR, lists solely in-frame clones and lacks some. The sample carries roughly 150,000 clones, almost 65% recorded once. These receptors have no known antigen. General study findings and limits: Type 1 diabetes patients showed a moderate but significant shortening of TCRB CDR3s in all four CD4+ subsets.

The source material was naive CD4+ T cells from blood. The receptors originated from a man in his thirties or forties with type 1 diabetes.

The gene calls are TRBV18 and TRBJ2-1; D call uncertain. V was cut by 5 bases and J by 14 bases, with 16 bases left in between. This CDR3 is 12 amino acids long. Per the germline V gene, CDR1 is KGHSH and CDR2 is LQKENI. CDR3 DNA: TGTGCCAGCTCATCCGGCCGGGCAAGGGAGTTCTTC. Translating gives CASSSGRAREFF.

For the CDR3, the DNA is TGTGCCAGCAGTCCAGACGGAAACAATGAGCAGTTCTTC. Its protein product is CASSPDGNNEQFF. The rearrangement links TRBV28 to TRBJ2-1; D ambiguous. V lost 5 bases, J lost 5 bases, and 10 bases lay in between. The CDR3 consists of 13 residues. CDR1 MDHEN and CDR2 SYDVKM come from the germline V gene.

The rearrangement uses TRBV5-1 and TRBJ1-1, with D unclear. CDR1 and CDR2 (germline): SGHRS, YFSETQ. V was trimmed by 4 bases and J by 8 bases, leaving 15 bases between them. The CDR3 has 13 amino acids. CDR3 nucleotide sequence: TGCGCCAGCAGCGGCGGCCCACTCTCAGAAGCTTTCTTT. Residues: CASSGGPLSEAFF.

This clone has just a few counts. V gene TRBV7-9 combines with J gene TRBJ2-1; 7 bases map to TRBD1. Per germline, CDR1 SEHNR and CDR2 FQNEAQ (reference sequence). J lost 5 bases, V lost 6 bases, and 4 bases had no gene match. CDR3 length: 13 residues. DNA of the CDR3: TGTGCCAGCAGACCTACAGGGGACAATGAGCAGTTCTTC. Translated, it gives CASRPTGDNEQFF.

In the case of this clone: The junction and the germline gene differ at one end; a read error may be behind it. V and J are TRBV7-7 and TRBJ2-3, with TRBD2 matching 14 bases. This CDR3 spans 17 amino acids. The germline gives CDR1 SSHAT, CDR2 FNYEAQ (reference sequence). CDR3 coding DNA: TGTGCTAGCAGCCCAACCGGGACTAGCGGGGGTGAGGATACGCAGTATTTT. Translating gives CASSPTGTSGGEDTQYF.

The chain couples TRBV29-1 to TRBJ2-3; D is unclear. Per germline, CDR1 SQVTM and CDR2 ANQGSEA. The CDR3 length is 12 residues. V lost 4 bases and J lost 6, with 11 bases in between. CDR3 in amino acids: CSVGFRFDTQYF. The DNA of the CDR3 is TGCAGCGTTGGATTTAGGTTTGATACGCAGTATTTT.

Only a few counts were recorded for this clone. The chain employs TRBV30 and TRBJ1-6; D is perhaps TRBD1 (5 bases). The germline V and J ends were trimmed by 2 bases and 9 bases, with 11 bases remaining between them. Germline V CDR1 and CDR2: GTSNPN, SVGIG (reference sequence). The CDR3 is 13 amino acids. CDR3 loop: CAWSPGVPSPLHF. CDR3 sequence (DNA): TGTGCCTGGAGTCCGGGGGTCCCTTCACCCCTCCACTTT.

This chain uses TRBV5-1 with TRBJ2-1; D unclear. Trimming removed 0 bases from V and 6 bases from J, with 7 bases in between. CDR1 and CDR2 from the germline V gene are SGHRS and YFSETQ. CDR3 size: 13 residues. CDR3 sequence reads: CASSLGLANEQFF. The CDR3 nucleotides are TGCGCCAGCAGCTTGGGCCTTGCCAATGAGCAGTTCTTC.

The rearrangement uses TRBV4-1 and TRBJ2-3, with 11 positions matching TRBD2. The V segment lost 1 base and the J segment 5 bases; nucleotides outside the gene matches: 8. Germline assignment: CDR1 MGHRA and CDR2 YSYEKL. The CDR3 runs to 17 residues. The CDR3 DNA follows: TGCGCCAGCAGCCAAGGAGATCTAGCGGGGGGTGGAGATACGCAGTATTTT. Its protein product is CASSQGDLAGGGDTQYF.

This chain uses TRBV28 with TRBJ2-1; 10 nucleotides line up with TRBD1. There are 16 residues in the CDR3. Per the germline V gene, CDR1 is MDHEN and CDR2 is SYDVKM. J was trimmed by 4 bases and V by 6 bases; bases with no gene match: 9. DNA for the CDR3: TGTGCCAGCAGCTACAACGACAGGGGGCCATACAATGAGCAGTTCTTC. This gives the protein CASSYNDRGPYNEQFF.

This chain joins TRBV29-1 and TRBJ1-2, with unresolved D. Germline loops: CDR1 SQVTM, CDR2 ANQGSEA. V lost 7 bases and J lost 4, with 10 bases in between. CDR3 length: 11 residues. CDR3 residues: CSGGDTYGYTF. For the CDR3, the DNA is TGCAGCGGAGGAGATACCTATGGCTACACCTTC.

This chain connects TRBV28 to TRBJ1-5; D is unclear. The V gene lost 5 bases and the J gene lost 5 bases, with 16 bases spanning the gap. The CDR3 runs to 15 residues. Germline V gives CDR1 MDHEN, CDR2 SYDVKM. CDR3 amino acids: CASSPNLARDQPQHF. The CDR3 region has the DNA TGTGCCAGCAGTCCTAATCTGGCCCGGGATCAGCCCCAGCATTTT.

The rearrangement uses TRBV28 and TRBJ1-3; tentatively, D is TRBD1 (5 bases). Trimming removed 5 bases from V and 0 bases from J, with 8 bases in between. This CDR3 region has 14 residues. The germline CDR1 and CDR2 sequences are MDHEN and SYDVKM. The CDR3 bases are TGTGCCAGCAGTCGACAGATCTCTGGAAACACCATATATTTT. Translated, it gives CASSRQISGNTIYF.

The J gene is TRBJ1-1, the V gene TRBV27; D call uncertain. Per the germline V gene, CDR1 is MNHEY and CDR2 is SMNVEV (reference sequence). V lost 5 bases, J lost 7 bases, and 8 bases lay in between. The CDR3 is 11 residues long. CDR3 bases: TGTGCCAGCAGTCAGAACGGTGAAGCTTTCTTT. This codes for CASSQNGEAFF.

This sequence joins TRBV7-9 and TRBJ2-3; the match to TRBD2 covers 9 bases. CDR1 is SEHNR, CDR2 FQNEAQ, per germline (reference sequence). Trimming removed 1 base from V and 0 bases from J; junction bases left unmatched: 2. The CDR3 runs to 16 residues. For the CDR3, the DNA is TGTGCCAGCAGCTTAGAAGCGGGGGGCAGCACAGATACGCAGTATTTT. Translated, it gives CASSLEAGGSTDTQYF.

The chain links TRBV18 to TRBJ2-3, with a weak D call TRBD1 (7 bases). V was cut by 1 base and J by 2 bases, with 16 bases left in between. Germline CDR1 is KGHSH and CDR2 is LQKENI. The CDR3 consists of 17 residues. The CDR3 coding sequence is TGTGCCAGCTCACCACTAAGGACAGGACTATCCACAGATACGCAGTATTTT. Translating it yields CASSPLRTGLSTDTQYF.

The V and J genes are TRBV29-1 and TRBJ1-2; TRBD1 agrees at 7 bases. Germline V gene data show CDR1 as SQVTM and CDR2 as ANQGSEA. CDR3 length equals 12 residues. CDR3 DNA sequence: TGCATCGGTAGGACAGGAGGCTATGGCTACACCTTC. This codes for CIGRTGGYGYTF.

This chain joins TRBV20-1 and TRBJ2-5, with D unclear. The V gene lost 6 bases and the J gene lost 5 bases, with 10 bases spanning the gap. The CDR3 is 11 residues long. Looked up from germline, CDR1 is DFQATT and CDR2 is SNEGSKA (reference sequence). The CDR3 DNA is TGCAGTGCACTGGAAGGGGAGACCCAGTACTTC. Translated: CSALEGETQYF.

This clone occurred a few times. The J gene is TRBJ2-1, the V gene TRBV6-5; D is ambiguous. Germline assignment: CDR1 MNHEY and CDR2 SVGAGI. There are 12 residues in the CDR3. V lost 3 bases to trimming and J lost 9 bases, with 9 bases between them. CDR3 in amino acids: CASSYGYGEQFF. The DNA for the CDR3 is TGTGCCAGCAGTTATGGGTACGGTGAGCAGTTCTTC.

The chain carries TRBV19 and TRBJ1-1, with 7 bases matching TRBD1. The CDR3 sequence is 14 residues long. With 6 bases clipped from V and 0 bases from J, the junction kept 4 bases outside the gene matches. Per the germline V gene, CDR1 is LNHDA and CDR2 is SQIVND (reference sequence). CDR3 coding DNA: TGTGCCAGTAGGATGACAGGGATGAACACTGAAGCTTTCTTT. Protein sequence: CASRMTGMNTEAFF.

The chain recombines TRBV15 with TRBJ1-4; 7 bases line up with TRBD1. The J segment lost 0 bases and the V segment lost 4 bases, leaving 2 bases of the junction unmatched. The CDR3 is made up of 15 amino acids. CDR1 LNHNV and CDR2 YYDKDF come from the germline V gene (reference sequence). The CDR3 sequence: CATSTTGATNEKLFF. The CDR3 DNA reads as TGTGCCACCAGCACCACAGGGGCAACTAATGAAAAACTGTTTTTT.

This chain connects TRBV29-1 to TRBJ1-2; D unresolved. The V gene's germline CDR1 is SQVTM and CDR2 ANQGSEA. Trimming shortened V by 5 bases and J by 4 bases, and 11 bases separated the two germline ends. CDR3 size: 12 residues. CDR3 sequence reads: CSVMWGIYGYTF. CDR3 in DNA: TGCAGCGTTATGTGGGGTATCTATGGCTACACCTTC. The whole variable domain, filled in from reference TRBV29-1 and TRBJ1-2, reads SAVISQKPSRDICQRGTSLTIQCQVDSQVTMMFWYRQQPGQSLTLIATANQGSEATYESGFVIDKFPISRPNLTFSTLTVSNMSPEDSSIYLCSVMWGIYGYTFGSGTRLTVV.